This T cell receptor beta chain was recovered during a study of beta chain features in type 1 diabetes (dated 2018 in TCRdb). Broadly, across the study: Patients and healthy donors did not differ in mean age, gender distribution, total cell number or subset yield. A total of just under 110,000,000 sorted cells were examined across all samples, and RNA yield correlated strongly with the number of cells per subset. The study compared TCRB repertoires of sorted circulating CD4+ T cell subsets between recently diagnosed type 1 diabetes patients and matched healthy donors. Naive and central memory subsets were obtained from all 30 or so donors, but regulatory and stem cell-like memory subsets were isolated from only 8 patients and about 8 healthy donors. The paper as a whole reports these results and caveats: At VDJ recombination sites, type 1 diabetes patients had fewer insertions and more deleted nucleotides, which implies abnormalities in thymic rearrangement. Naive, central memory and regulatory TCRB repertoires appeared to be more similar among patients than among healthy donors. Only small numbers of individuals were included in the HLA sub-analyses, which left unresolved whether HLA type had any influence on TCRB rearrangement. Sequencing cDNA rather than genomic DNA could over-represent highly expressing activated cells, although activation and CD3 levels did not differ between groups. Shorter templates might be favored by PCR, yet because patient and control samples were amplified and corrected together, any such skew would affect both groups equally. In all four CD4+ subsets, TCRB CDR3 length was moderately but significantly shorter in type 1 diabetes patients.

Each donor gave one peripheral blood draw, averaging approximately 120 mL, which was collected into heparinised tubes. A BD FACSAria II was used to sort naive, central memory, regulatory and stem cell-like memory CD4+ T cells with a panel that included CD45RO, CCR7, CD25, CD127, CD95 and CD27. A purity above 95% was achieved for all sorted populations. PBMCs were isolated immediately by Lymphoprep density gradient centrifugation and stained directly without culture. Samples were stained and sorted in pairs, with one healthy donor and one patient per experiment, so that batch effects were minimized. Remarks on this clone: No antigen is known for it. No qualities accompany the bases; no much larger clone lies one base away.

The entire amount of isolated RNA was reverse transcribed using the High Capacity cDNA Reverse Transcription Kit, so the sequenced TCRB transcripts were expressed ones. Deep immunoSEQ sequencing was applied to naive, central memory and regulatory T cell samples, giving an average of roughly 3.6 million total reads per sample. After sorted cells were lysed in RLT buffer, RNA was extracted with DNase-treated RNeasy Micro or Mini kits, with the choice depending on cell number. Each cell subset was processed separately to prevent cross-contamination, with patient and healthy donor samples processed together. Using the immunoSEQ multiplex PCR, TCRB sequences were amplified from cDNA into 87-bp fragments spanning the CDR3 region. The amplicons were sequenced using the Illumina HiSeq platform. The paper's processing steps were these. PCR bias was computationally corrected using synthetic template baselines, reads within Hamming distance 2 were collapsed, and singletons that could not be merged were discarded. By aligning reads against IMGT, V, D and J genes, CDR3 length, and insertions or deletions at six rearrangement sites were assigned. Within each subset, clonotype counts were normalized to the number of sorted cells before true diversity and Gini coefficients were calculated with the tcR R package. The overlap coefficient, calculated on TCRB nucleotide sequences, was used to measure repertoire sharing. As a proxy for the pre-selection repertoire, out-of-frame TCRB sequences from naive cells were analyzed. Imported from immuneACCESS, the table was reduced by TCRdb to in-frame sequences with V and J called. These copies leave out some clones; in studies compared against another copy, an unresolved V gene accounts for under half, and the cause of the remainder is not known. That table is the source of V, J and clone size, and D and trimming were worked out from the DNA. This sample is represented by about 240,000 clones; around 14% of them were singletons. The ten most abundant clones make up just under 0.02% of the sample.

Source material: naive CD4+ T cells from blood. Reading the label with the study, this specimen's cell subset or site is: true naive CD4+ T cells. This sequence originates from a man aged 25-45 years with type 1 diabetes.

The bases read TGTGCCAGCAGCTTACGACAGGGGCGTTCTCTACTCACAGATACGCAGTATTTT. This translates into CASSLRQGRSLLTDTQYF. The chain is made from TRBV11-2 and TRBJ2-3; 8 nucleotides in the junction match TRBD1. Reading the germline V gene gives CDR1 SGHAT and CDR2 FQNNGV. The CDR3, from cysteine to phenylalanine, totals 18 residues. The read is trimmed to its CDR3 DNA, 54 bases read in frame from base 1. V is cut back by 2 bases and J by 2 bases, with 12 bases in the junction unmatched.